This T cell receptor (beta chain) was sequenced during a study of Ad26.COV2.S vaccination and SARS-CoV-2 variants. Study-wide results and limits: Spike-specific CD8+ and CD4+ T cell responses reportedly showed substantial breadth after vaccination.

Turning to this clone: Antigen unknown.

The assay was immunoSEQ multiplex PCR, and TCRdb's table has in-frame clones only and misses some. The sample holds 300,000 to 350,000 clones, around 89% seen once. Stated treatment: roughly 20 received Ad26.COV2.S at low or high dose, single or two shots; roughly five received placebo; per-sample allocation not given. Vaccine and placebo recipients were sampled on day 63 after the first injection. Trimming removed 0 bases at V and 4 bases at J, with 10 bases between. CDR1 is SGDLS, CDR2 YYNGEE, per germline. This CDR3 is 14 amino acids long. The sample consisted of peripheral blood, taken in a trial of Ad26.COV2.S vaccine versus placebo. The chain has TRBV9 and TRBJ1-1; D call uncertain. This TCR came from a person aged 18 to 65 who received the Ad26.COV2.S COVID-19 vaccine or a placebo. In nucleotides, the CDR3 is TGTGCCAGCAGCGTAGTCTCGGGCGGCACTGAAGCTTTCTTT. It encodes CASSVVSGGTEAFF.